The following is a T cell receptor (beta chain) sequence with its context. Antigen unknown. The data derive from a study of regulatory T cells in long-lasting Graves disease. CDR3 length: 14 residues. Germline-derived CDR1 and CDR2 are MGHDK and SYGVNS. The V and J ends lost 8 bases and 6 bases, in that order; junction bases with no gene match: 12. The time point here: persistent/refractory GD, antithyroid drugs over 5 years with positive TRAb. The TCR library was made from RNA extracted from PBMCs. It was by American Thyroid Association guidelines that Graves' disease was diagnosed. The study's findings and limits: Persistent patients had more shared public clonotypes (around 2,500) than new patients (966).

Arm-PCR of CDR3 regions with iRepertoire HTBI primers generated TCR beta libraries. Authors' data handling: Overall, samples carried approximately 60 TRBV and 14 TRBJ segments. Each CDR3 protein is one row after TCRdb ran MiXCR on the multiplex PCR reads. These V and J calls originate from TCRdb's pipeline instead of the authors' own analysis. The sample records some 300,000 distinct CDR3 sequences, roughly a fifth being singletons. This clonotype was obtained from a female donor with Graves disease. The sequencing used peripheral blood mononuclear cells (PBMCs), collected when the disease was refractory, from a patient treated with antithyroid drugs. The chain is built from TRBV25-1 and TRBJ1-1; 7 nucleotides line up with TRBD1. In DNA, the CDR3 is TGTGCCAGCCGAGATTGGACAGGCCTCGCTGAAGCTTTCTTT. Residues: CASRDWTGLAEAFF.